This TCR beta chain emerged from a study of cytomegalovirus exposure and HLA in healthy donors. Primers: 60 Vbeta forward and 13 Jbeta reverse. The table came from immunoSEQ multiplex PCR; TCRdb's copy has only in-frame clones and leaves some out. The sample consists of fewer than 200,000 clones, 82% of them appearing once. On this clone: One end of the junction fails to match germline, which may point to a read error.

Germline V lookup: CDR1 SGHRS, CDR2 YFSETQ. The CDR3 runs to 16 residues. Everyone who donated was a healthy bone marrow donor. Sequencing was carried out using PBMCs. The clonotype originates from a male donor in good health and CMV-seronegative. The chain combines TRBV5-1 with TRBJ2-3, with D possibly matching TRBD1 (5 bases). The CDR3 region has the DNA TGCGCCAGCCGCTTTGGGGCAAGCGCAAGCACAGATACGCAGTATTTT. This sequence encodes CASRFGASASTDTQYF. The full variable domain, with the rest looked up from reference TRBV5-1 and TRBJ2-3, is KAGVTQTPRYLIKTRGQQVTLSCSPISGHRSVSWYQQTPGQGLQFLFEYFSETQRNKGNFPGRFSGRQFSNSRSEMNVSTLELGDSALYLCASRFGASASTDTQYFGPGTRLTVL.